This T cell receptor (beta chain) stems from a study of T cell responses to AZD1222 COVID-19 vaccine. Comment on this clone: What it recognizes is unknown.

From germline, CDR1 is SQVTM and CDR2 ANQGSEA. CDR3 length: 12 amino acids. Trimming pared 7 bases from V and 0 bases from J, leaving 9 bases between. Study-wide findings and caveats: Sampling that yielded the repertoires occurred only after the peak T cell response.

TCRdb keeps only in-frame clones here, not all; method: immunoSEQ multiplex PCR. This table holds about 92,000 clones, about nine tenths found once. The chain has TRBV29-1 and TRBJ1-2; no definite D call. The clonotype comes from an adult in good health. Sample: peripheral blood, taken on day 0 of AZD1222 vaccination. The CDR3 DNA reads TGCAGCGACTCAGGCGCTAACTATGGCTACACCTTC. It encodes CSDSGANYGYTF.